Below are 7 T cell receptor beta chains sequenced from a single sample in a study of T-cell memory formation after mild COVID-19. TCRdb reanalysed the 5' RACE reads using MiXCR and keeps one entry per CDR3 protein. The table records just under 550,000 distinct CDR3 sequences, roughly 20% of them present only once. The sequenced sample was PBMCs or a T cell subset sorted from them (not recorded which). The source is an adult woman who had mild COVID-19 (a few samples of this study predate the infection). Cell type and time point are not known.

This clonotype appeared a few times. The chain combines TRBV12-3 or TRBV12-4 with TRBJ2-2; TRBD2 matches 13 bases. CDR3 length: 17 residues. J lost 4 bases, V lost 6 bases, and 8 bases had no gene match. CDR3 coding DNA: TGTGCCAGCAGCCGAGGACTAGCGGGGGTGGGCACCGGGGAGCTGTTTTTT. This encodes CASSRGLAGVGTGELFF.

The chain employs TRBV3-1 and TRBJ2-7; unclear D gene. Trimming removed 5 bases at V and 3 bases at J, with 8 bases between. The CDR3 extends over 12 amino acids. The germline V gene encodes CDR1 LGHDT and CDR2 YNNKEL (reference sequence). The CDR3 sequence is CASSVLNYEQYF. The DNA for the CDR3 is TGTGCCAGCAGCGTTCTGAACTACGAGCAGTACTTC.

This chain links TRBV6-5 with TRBJ2-7; D not resolved. Germline values: CDR1 MNHEY, CDR2 SVGAGI. The CDR3 consists of 11 residues. Trimming left V 10 bases short and J 3 bases short, with 10 bases between. The chain's CDR3 is CATRQVYEQYF. The CDR3, as DNA: TGTGCCACCAGACAAGTCTACGAGCAGTACTTC.

The chain employs TRBV7-2 and TRBJ2-1; D gene unclear. Trimming shortened V by 6 bases and J by 7 bases, and 13 bases separated the two germline ends. The CDR3 totals 13 residues. CDR1 is SGHTA, CDR2 FQGNSA, per germline. The CDR3 loop reads CASSYPVGNEQFF. The CDR3 DNA reads TGTGCCAGCAGTTACCCCGTGGGAAATGAGCAGTTCTTC.

The gene calls are TRBV5-1 and TRBJ2-3; a weak D match, TRBD2 (6 bases). Per the germline V gene, CDR1 is SGHRS and CDR2 is YFSETQ. Trimming cost V 5 bases and J 6 bases, with 19 bases left between them. This CDR3 has 15 residues. The CDR3 DNA follows: TGCGCCAGCAGGTCCCCGGGACTGCCTTTGGATACGCAGTATTTT. Its protein is CASRSPGLPLDTQYF.

About this clonotype itself: The junction departs from germline at one end; a sequencing error may be responsible. The CDR3 nucleotides are TGTGCCAGCACCGGGAGGTACGGGGGGGGCGGCTGCACCTTC. It encodes CASTGRYGGGGCTF. The chain couples TRBV25-1 to TRBJ1-2; perhaps TRBD1 as D (6 bases). The CDR3 is 14 amino acids. Germline CDR1 and CDR2: MGHDK and SYGVNS.

This chain joins TRBV23-1 and TRBJ2-7; maybe TRBD2 (7 bases). TRBV23-1 is an ORF; its function is uncertain. The germline V and J ends were trimmed by 0 bases and 5 bases, with 17 bases remaining between them. CDR3 length equals 16 residues. The CDR3 loop is CASSQSPEGGYHEQYF. As DNA, the CDR3 is TGCGCCAGCAGTCAATCGCCAGAGGGGGGGTACCACGAGCAGTACTTC.